These 20 T cell receptor beta chains originate from one sample sequenced in a study of shared clonotypes between healthy human individuals. Terminally differentiated effector memory CD45RA+ cells were excluded from the naive CD8 cells, which were CD45RO-negative and positively selected for CCR7. Sequenced by immunoSEQ multiplex PCR; TCRdb stores in-frame clones only, minus some. This repertoire shows 600,000 or so clones, 85% to 95% found once; its top ten account for 0.095% to 0.14%. The specimen sequenced was naive CD8+ T cells sorted from blood. Receptors originate from a woman in her thirties in good health.

The chain uses TRBV7-9 and TRBJ1-2, with unresolved D. V was cut by 3 bases and J by 0 bases, with 5 bases left in between. Germline loops: CDR1 SEHNR, CDR2 FQNEAQ (reference sequence). The CDR3 is made up of 13 amino acids. The CDR3 loop reads CASSLGTNYGYTF. The DNA of the CDR3 is TGTGCCAGCAGCTTGGGCACTAACTATGGCTACACCTTC.

V usage is TRBV2 and J usage is TRBJ2-1, with D maybe TRBD2 (5 bases). The CDR3 spans 14 residues. Looked up from germline, CDR1 is SNHLY and CDR2 is FYNNEI. Deletions cut 8 bases from V and 4 bases from J, with 15 bases between. CDR3 nucleotides: TGTGCCAGCGAGCTGGACTTAGAGTACAATGAGCAGTTCTTC. Its protein product is CASELDLEYNEQFF.

V and J are TRBV9 and TRBJ2-7; weak D call: TRBD1 (6 bases). The ends were cut back, 0 bases at V and 2 bases at J, with 15 bases in the middle. Germline values: CDR1 SGDLS, CDR2 YYNGEE. The length of the CDR3 is 16 residues. CDR3 bases: TGTGCCAGCAGCGTAGAGGAGGACAGCACTACCTACGAGCAGTACTTC. Protein: CASSVEEDSTTYEQYF.

On this clone itself: Compared with germline, one end of the junction differs, possibly owing to a read error. This sequence joins TRBV6-1 and TRBJ2-1; 8 positions agree with TRBD2. CDR3 length: 19 residues. Germline V gives CDR1 MNHNS, CDR2 SASEGT. This chain's CDR3 is CASGEVYDLSSGSHNEQFF. The CDR3 region has the DNA TGTGCCAGCGGTGAAGTCTACGATCTGTCCAGCGGGAGTCACAATGAGCAGTTCTTC.

This chain uses TRBV27 with TRBJ2-7; D is perhaps TRBD1 (6 bases). The CDR3 extends over 13 amino acids. Trimming stripped 0 bases from V and 9 bases from J, with 12 bases between. Per the germline V gene, CDR1 is MNHEY and CDR2 is SMNVEV (reference sequence). CDR3: CASSLSRGFAQYF. In DNA form, the CDR3 reads TGTGCCAGCAGTTTATCCAGGGGTTTCGCGCAGTACTTC.

The chain joins TRBV9 to TRBJ2-1; D remains ambiguous. CDR1 is SGDLS and CDR2 is YYNGEE in the germline V gene. Trimming took 5 bases from V and 8 from J, leaving 14 bases between them. The CDR3 is 13 residues long. The DNA for the CDR3 is TGTGCCAGCAGTTACTCTATAGTCGATGAGCAGTTCTTC. It is translated as CASSYSIVDEQFF.

V gene TRBV28 combines with J gene TRBJ2-7; TRBD2 matches 8 bases. CDR1 and CDR2 from the germline V gene are MDHEN and SYDVKM. The CDR3 has 16 amino acids. Trimming cost V 1 base and J 3 bases; bases outside gene matches: 8. CDR3 coding DNA: TGTGCCAGCAGTTTATCGGCGGGAGGCTGGCTCTACGAGCAGTACTTC. Translation: CASSLSAGGWLYEQYF.

In this sample, this clone turned up once. This rearrangement joins TRBV15 to TRBJ1-1; TRBD1 agrees at 7 bases. CDR1 and CDR2 (germline): LNHNV, YYDKDF (reference sequence). CDR3 length: 14 amino acids. V lost 5 bases to trimming and J lost 1 base; unmatched junction nucleotides: 4. The CDR3 sequence: CATSGRQGNTEAFF. The DNA for the CDR3 is TGTGCCACCAGCGGTAGACAGGGGAACACTGAAGCTTTCTTT.

This chain uses TRBV2 with TRBJ2-7; the D gene is possibly TRBD2 (7 bases). The CDR3 is 15 residues long. With 6 bases removed from V and 0 bases from J, the gap between germline ends came to 15 bases. From germline, CDR1 is SNHLY and CDR2 FYNNEI. CDR3 protein: CASRARGAVSYEQYF. The CDR3 nucleotides are TGTGCCAGCAGAGCCCGGGGGGCGGTCTCCTACGAGCAGTACTTC.

J is TRBJ1-2 and V is TRBV29-1, with D possibly TRBD1 on 5 matching bases. The CDR3 length is 13 residues. Between the trimmed V and J ends, which lost 3 bases and 3 bases, there was a span of 11 bases. The V gene's germline CDR1 is SQVTM and CDR2 ANQGSEA. The CDR3 coding sequence is TGCAGCGTTGAGGAGGGGTCGGACTATGGCTACACCTTC. It codes for CSVEEGSDYGYTF.

This chain joins TRBV27 and TRBJ1-6; TRBD1 agrees at 8 bases. Germline CDR1 and CDR2: MNHEY and SMNVEV (reference sequence). The CDR3 spans 14 residues. Unmatched junction bases numbered 2, after V lost 5 bases and J lost 5 bases. For the CDR3, the DNA is TGTGCCAGCAGTCACAGGGGGGATAATTCACCCCTCCACTTT. Its translation is CASSHRGDNSPLHF.

The rearrangement joins TRBV9 to TRBJ2-7, with 10 bases identical to TRBD1. CDR3 size: 15 residues. V trimming: 3 bases; J trimming: 2 bases; junction bases outside the gene matches: 5. Germline V lookup: CDR1 SGDLS, CDR2 YYNGEE. In DNA, the CDR3 is TGTGCCAGCAGCGCCACCGGGACAGGGGCCTACGAGCAGTACTTC. Its translation is CASSATGTGAYEQYF.

This chain joins TRBV5-5 and TRBJ1-1; D gene ambiguous. The V gene's germline CDR1 is SGHKS and CDR2 YYEKEE (reference sequence). CDR3 length: 14 amino acids. The V gene lost 3 bases and the J gene lost 1 base, with 10 bases spanning the gap. The CDR3 DNA sequence: TGTGCCAGCAGCTCCGGACTAGGGAACACTGAAGCTTTCTTT. Translating it yields CASSSGLGNTEAFF.

Regarding this clone: The same CDR3 is also encoded by other DNA sequences in this sample. This sequence joins TRBV10-3 and TRBJ1-1; D is undetermined. V lost 4 bases and J 1 base, leaving 4 bases between the germline ends. The CDR3 has 12 residues. Per the germline V gene, CDR1 is ENHRY and CDR2 is SYGVKD. In DNA, the CDR3 is TGTGCCATCAGTGGAGGGAACACTGAAGCTTTCTTT. It yields the protein CAISGGNTEAFF.

This rearrangement joins TRBV28 to TRBJ2-3; 11 bases match TRBD2. Trimming at V came to 6 bases and at J to 0 bases, leaving 17 bases not matched to a gene. This CDR3 spans 20 amino acids. CDR1 is MDHEN and CDR2 is SYDVKM in the germline V gene. The CDR3 is CASSSPGLAATQESTDTQYF. As DNA, the CDR3 is TGTGCCAGCAGCTCGCCGGGACTAGCGGCCACTCAGGAAAGCACAGATACGCAGTATTTT. The whole variable domain, filled in from reference TRBV28 and TRBJ2-3, reads DVKVTQSSRYLVKRTGEKVFLECVQDMDHENMFWYRQDPGLGLRLIYFSYDVKMKEKGDIPEGYSVSREKKERFSLILESASTNQTSMYLCASSSPGLAATQESTDTQYFGPGTRLTVL.

The J gene is TRBJ2-7, the V gene TRBV28, with D possibly matching TRBD2 (5 bases). From germline, CDR1 is MDHEN and CDR2 SYDVKM. V was pared by 2 bases and J by 5 bases, with 16 bases between. This CDR3 has 15 residues. The CDR3 is CASSLVLGLGNEQYF. The CDR3 region has the DNA TGTGCCAGCAGTTTAGTGTTGGGCCTCGGGAACGAGCAGTACTTC. Full variable domain (outside the CDR3, taken from reference TRBV28 and TRBJ2-7): DVKVTQSSRYLVKRTGEKVFLECVQDMDHENMFWYRQDPGLGLRLIYFSYDVKMKEKGDIPEGYSVSREKKERFSLILESASTNQTSMYLCASSLVLGLGNEQYFGPGTRLTVT.

This chain joins TRBV11-2 and TRBJ2-5; no clear D. Germline V lookup: CDR1 SGHAT, CDR2 FQNNGV. V was shortened by 1 base and J by 4 bases, with 13 bases between the two germline ends. The CDR3 consists of 15 residues. Written as DNA, the CDR3 is TGTGCCAGCAGCTTAGCCTCTGCAACGCGAGAGACCCAGTACTTC. Encoded protein: CASSLASATRETQYF. The entire variable domain, with the rest obtained from reference TRBV11-2 and TRBJ2-5, is as follows: EAGVAQSPRYKIIEKRQSVAFWCNPISGHATLYWYQQILGQGPKLLIQFQNNGVVDDSQLPKDRFSAERLKGVDSTLKIQPAKLEDSAVYLCASSLASATRETQYFGPGTRLLVL.

The chain couples TRBV13 to TRBJ2-4, with TRBD2 matching 9 bases. Germline V gene sequence: CDR1 PRHDT, CDR2 FYEKMQ (reference sequence). V was pared by 4 bases and J by 5 bases, with 3 bases of the junction left unmatched. The CDR3 loop spans 14 amino acids. The CDR3 is CASSSGTSQNIQYF. The CDR3 DNA reads TGTGCCAGCAGCTCCGGGACTAGCCAAAACATTCAGTACTTC. The variable domain in full, completed from reference TRBV13 and TRBJ2-4, reads AAGVIQSPRHLIKEKRETATLKCYPIPRHDTVYWYQQGPGQDPQFLISFYEKMQSDKGSIPDRFSAQQFSDYHSELNMSSLELGDSALYFCASSSGTSQNIQYFGAGTRLSVL.

The chain combines TRBV7-8 with TRBJ2-7; the D gene is possibly TRBD1 (6 bases). The V gene's germline CDR1 is SGHVS and CDR2 FQNEAQ. The CDR3 length is 16 residues. The ends were cut back, 5 bases at V and 2 bases at J, with 19 bases in the middle. CDR3 residues: CASSPGQRTPTYEQYF. The CDR3 nucleotides are TGTGCCAGCAGCCCAGGACAGCGCACACCCACCTACGAGCAGTACTTC.

The chain employs TRBV11-2 and TRBJ2-1, with 11 nucleotides matching TRBD1. Trimming cost V 3 bases and J 6 bases; bases outside gene matches: 10. The CDR3 sequence is 17 residues long. Germline V gene data show CDR1 as SGHAT and CDR2 as FQNNGV. The CDR3 reads CASSFAWGQGVGNEQFF. The CDR3 region has the DNA TGTGCCAGCAGCTTCGCTTGGGGACAGGGGGTTGGCAATGAGCAGTTCTTC.